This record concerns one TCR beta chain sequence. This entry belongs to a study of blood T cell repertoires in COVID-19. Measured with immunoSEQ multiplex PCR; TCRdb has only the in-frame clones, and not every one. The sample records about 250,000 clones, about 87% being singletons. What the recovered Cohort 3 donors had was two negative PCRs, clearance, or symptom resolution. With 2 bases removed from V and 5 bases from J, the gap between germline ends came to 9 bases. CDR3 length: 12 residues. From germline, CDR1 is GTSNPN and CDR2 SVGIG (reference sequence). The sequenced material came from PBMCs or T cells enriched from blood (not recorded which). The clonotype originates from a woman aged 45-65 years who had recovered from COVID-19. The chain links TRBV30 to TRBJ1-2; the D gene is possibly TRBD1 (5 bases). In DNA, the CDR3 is TGTGCCTGGAGTAAAGGGGCTTATGGCTACACCTTC. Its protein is CAWSKGAYGYTF. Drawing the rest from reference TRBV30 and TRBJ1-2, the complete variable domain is SQTIHQWPATLVQPVGSPLSLECTVEGTSNPNLYWYRQAAGRGLQLLFYSVGIGQISSEVPQNLSASRPQDRQFILSSKKLLLSDSGFYLCAWSKGAYGYTFGSGTRLTVV.